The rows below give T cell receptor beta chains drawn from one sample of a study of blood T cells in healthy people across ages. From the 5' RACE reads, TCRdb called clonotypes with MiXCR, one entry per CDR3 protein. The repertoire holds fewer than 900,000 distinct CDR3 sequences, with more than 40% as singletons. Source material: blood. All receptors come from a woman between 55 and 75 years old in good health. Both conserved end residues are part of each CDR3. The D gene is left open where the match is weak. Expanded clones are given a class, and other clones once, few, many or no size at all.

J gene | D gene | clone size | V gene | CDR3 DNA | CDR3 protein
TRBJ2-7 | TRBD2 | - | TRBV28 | TGTGCCAGCACTAGCGGAACCTACGAGCAGTACTTC | CASTSGTYEQYF
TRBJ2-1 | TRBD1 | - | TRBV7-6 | TGTGCCAGCAGAGGACAGGGGTGGGACAATGAGCAGTTCTTC | CASRGQGWDNEQFF
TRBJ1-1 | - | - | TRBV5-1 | TGCGCCAGCAGCTTGACGAACACTGAAGCTTTCTTT | CASSLTNTEAFF
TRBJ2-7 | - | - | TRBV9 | TGTGCCAGCAGCGTAGCAGGCCGGGACGAGCAGTACTTC | CASSVAGRDEQYF
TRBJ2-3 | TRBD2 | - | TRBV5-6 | TGTGCCAGCAGCTCCGGACTAGCGGGAGATACCGCAGATACGCAGTATTTT | CASSSGLAGDTADTQYF
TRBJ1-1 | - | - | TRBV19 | TGTGCCAGTAAAGGGCCCTCAAGGGGCTTTATGAACACTGAAGCTTTCTTT | CASKGPSRGFMNTEAFF
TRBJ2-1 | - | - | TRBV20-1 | TGCAGTGCTAGGCCATCGGCGGGGTCCTACAATGAGCAGTTCTTC | CSARPSAGSYNEQFF
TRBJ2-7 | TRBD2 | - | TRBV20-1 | TGCAGTGCTAGATGGTCTAGCGGGAGCCGCGAGCAGTACTTC | CSARWSSGSREQYF
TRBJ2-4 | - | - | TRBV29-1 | TGCAGCGTTTCAGGGATAGAAAGAAACATTCAGTACTTC | CSVSGIERNIQYF
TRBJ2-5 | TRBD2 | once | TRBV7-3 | TGTGCCACTAAAGAGGGGACTAGCGGAAACAATGAGCAGTACTTC | CATKEGTSGNNEQYF
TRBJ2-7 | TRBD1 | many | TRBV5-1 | TGCGCCAGCAGCCCCGGGACAGGTGGTGAGCAGTACTTC | CASSPGTGGEQYF
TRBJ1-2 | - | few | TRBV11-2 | TGTGCCAGCAGCTTAGAGTCCGAGTTCTATGGCTACACCTTC | CASSLESEFYGYTF
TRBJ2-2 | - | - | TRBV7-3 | TGTGCCAGCAGCGAAACAACGAACACCGGGGAGCTGTTTTTT | CASSETTNTGELFF
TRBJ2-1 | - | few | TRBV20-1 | TGCAGTGCCACCGGGACGTTGTACAATGAGCAGTTCTTC | CSATGTLYNEQFF
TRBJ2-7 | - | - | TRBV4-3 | TGCGCCAGCAGCCAAGACCTATGGGGACAGCAGTACTTC | CASSQDLWGQQYF
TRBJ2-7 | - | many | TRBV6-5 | TGTGCCAGCAGTTACTCGGGGGGGCTCGGCTACGAGCAGTACTTC | CASSYSGGLGYEQYF
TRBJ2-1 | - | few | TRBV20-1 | TGCAGTGCTAGAAACAACTACAATGAGCAGTTCTTC | CSARNNYNEQFF
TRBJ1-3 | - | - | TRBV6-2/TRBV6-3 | TGTGCCAGCAGCGAACTTTACTCTGGAAACACCATATATTTT | CASSELYSGNTIYF
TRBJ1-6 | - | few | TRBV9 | TGTGCCAGCAGCGTCGGAGACTTTGATTCACCCCTCCACTTT | CASSVGDFDSPLHF
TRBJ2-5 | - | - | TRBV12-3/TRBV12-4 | TGTGCCAGCAGTTTAAACCCAGGGAGCTCCTACAATGAGCAGTACTTC | CASSLNPGSSYNEQYF
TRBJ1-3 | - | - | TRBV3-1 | TGTGCCAGCAGCCAAGATTTCGATTCTACTGGAAACACCATATATTTT | CASSQDFDSTGNTIYF
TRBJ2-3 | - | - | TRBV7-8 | TGTGCCAGCAGCCGAAAGGGGGGGACTTACACAGATACGCAGTATTTT | CASSRKGGTYTDTQYF
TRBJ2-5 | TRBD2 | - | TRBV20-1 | TGCAGTGCTCCCAGGTCTAGCGGGGCAGAGACCCAGTACTTC | CSAPRSSGAETQYF
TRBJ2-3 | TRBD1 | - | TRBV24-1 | TGTGCCACCAGTGACCCTGGGACAGTTGGTACAGATACGCAGTATTTT | CATSDPGTVGTDTQYF
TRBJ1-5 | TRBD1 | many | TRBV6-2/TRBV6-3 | TGTGCCAGCAGTTCCTCGGACAGGACTAGCAATCAGCCCCAGCATTTT | CASSSSDRTSNQPQHF
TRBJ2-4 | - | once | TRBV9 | TGTGCCAGCAGCGTAGGGACAGCCGAAAACAGTCAGTACTTC | CASSVGTAENSQYF
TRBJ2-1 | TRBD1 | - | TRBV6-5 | TGTGCCAGCAGTTACTCTAGAGACAGGGCCCTGAGTAATGAGCAGTTCTTC | CASSYSRDRALSNEQFF
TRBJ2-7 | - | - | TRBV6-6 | TGTGCCAGCAAGGGCAGGGAGGCGTACGAGCAGTACTTC | CASKGREAYEQYF
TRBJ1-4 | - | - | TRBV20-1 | TGCAGTGCTGGACAGAATAATGAAAAACTGTTTTTT | CSAGQNNEKLFF
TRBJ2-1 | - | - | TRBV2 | TGTGCCAGCAGCCTACAGGGTCGCTCCTACAATAAGCAGTTCTTC | CASSLQGRSYNKQFF
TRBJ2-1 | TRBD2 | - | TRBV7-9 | TGTGCCAGTACGTCCGGGCCAGCGGGGTACAATGAGCAGTTCTTC | CASTSGPAGYNEQFF
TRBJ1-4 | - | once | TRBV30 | TGTGCCTGGACTCCCGAGTGGGCTAATGAAAAACTGTTTTTT | CAWTPEWANEKLFF
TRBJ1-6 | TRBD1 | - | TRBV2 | TGTGCCAGCATTGAAAGGGGACAGGGGACACCCCTCCACTTT | CASIERGQGTPLHF
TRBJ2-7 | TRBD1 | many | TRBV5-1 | TGCGCCAGCAGCACTACCGGGACAGGGAGATACGAGCAGTACTTC | CASSTTGTGRYEQYF
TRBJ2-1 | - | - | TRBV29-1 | TGCAGCTCAGTGGGTTATGAGCAGTTCTTC | CSSVGYEQFF
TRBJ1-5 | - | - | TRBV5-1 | TGCGCCAGCAGCTTGGTAGTAGAGCCTCAGCCCCAGCATTTT | CASSLVVEPQPQHF
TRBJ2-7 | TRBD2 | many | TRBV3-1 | TGTGCCAGCAGCCCCCGGGGGGGATCCTACGAGCAGTACTTC | CASSPRGGSYEQYF
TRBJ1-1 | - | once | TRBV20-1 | TGCAGTGCTGGGGAGGGAGGGTCGGACACTGAAGCTTTCTTT | CSAGEGGSDTEAFF
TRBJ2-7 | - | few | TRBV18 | TGTGCCAGCTCACCAATTGATACAGGGCGTCCCGGGTACTTC | CASSPIDTGRPGYF
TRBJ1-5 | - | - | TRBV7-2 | TGTGCCAGCAGCGATCAGGTTAGCAATCAGCCCCAGCATTTT | CASSDQVSNQPQHF
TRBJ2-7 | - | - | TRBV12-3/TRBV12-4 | TGTGCCAGCAGTTTTACGGGCCTCCGGGATAGCTCCTACGAGCAGTACTTC | CASSFTGLRDSSYEQYF
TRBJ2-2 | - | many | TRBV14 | TGTGCCAGCAGCCAAGATCCGGACACCGGGGAGCTGTTTTTT | CASSQDPDTGELFF
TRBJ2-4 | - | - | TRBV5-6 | TGTGCCAGCAGCTTGGAGGTTGCCGCCAAAAACATTCAGTACTTC | CASSLEVAAKNIQYF
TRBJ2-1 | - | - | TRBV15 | TGTGCCACCAACCCAGGCGGGAAGGTCTACAATGAGCAGTTCTTC | CATNPGGKVYNEQFF
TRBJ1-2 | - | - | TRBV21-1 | TGTGCCAGCAGCATTCCACAGGGCCCGGACTATGGCTACACCTTC | CASSIPQGPDYGYTF
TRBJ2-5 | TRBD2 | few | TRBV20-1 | TGCAGTGCTTCGGCTAGCGGGAGGGGGGACCAGTACTTC | CSASASGRGDQYF
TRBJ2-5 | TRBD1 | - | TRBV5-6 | TGTGCCAGCAGCTCCCGGGACAGGGGATCGGAGACCCAGTACTTC | CASSSRDRGSETQYF
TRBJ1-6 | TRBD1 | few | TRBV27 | TGTGCCAGCAAATCCACAGGGGGCCGTTCACCCCTCCACTTT | CASKSTGGRSPLHF
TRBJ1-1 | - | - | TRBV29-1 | TGCAGCGGAGGACAGTCCTACACTGAAGCTTTCTTT | CSGGQSYTEAFF
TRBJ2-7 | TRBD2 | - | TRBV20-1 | TGCAGTGCTGTAAGGACTAGCGGGGGGCCGATACGCCCTAATGAGCAGTACTTC | CSAVRTSGGPIRPNEQYF
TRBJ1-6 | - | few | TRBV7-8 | TGTGCCAGCAGCTTAGGATCTAAGGCCTCCTATAATTCACCCCTCCACTTT | CASSLGSKASYNSPLHF
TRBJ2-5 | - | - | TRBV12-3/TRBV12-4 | TGTGCCAGCAGTTTTAAACAGGCTGGGGAGACCCAGTACTTC | CASSFKQAGETQYF
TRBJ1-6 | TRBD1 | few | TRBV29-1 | TGCAGCGTTGGGACAGGGGGCGAATCACCCCTCCACTTT | CSVGTGGESPLHF
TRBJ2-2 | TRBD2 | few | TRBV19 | TGTGCCAGTAGTATAGATCGGGGGGCGAACACCGGGGAGCTGTTTTTT | CASSIDRGANTGELFF
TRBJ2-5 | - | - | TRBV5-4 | TGTGCCAGCAGCCCCGCGGTAGCGTGGGAGACCCAGTACTTC | CASSPAVAWETQYF
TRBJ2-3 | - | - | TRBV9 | TGTGCCAGCAGCGGATTCGGGGGCGGAAGCACAGATACGCAGTATTTT | CASSGFGGGSTDTQYF
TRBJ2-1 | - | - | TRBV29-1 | TGCAGCGTTGAAAAAAGTGCGGGCTACAATGAGCAGTTCTTC | CSVEKSAGYNEQFF
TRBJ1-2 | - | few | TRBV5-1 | TGCGCCAGCAGGGAGACAGATGGCTACACCTTC | CASRETDGYTF